The 26 T cell receptor beta chains reported below all come from one sample, sequenced in a study of cytomegalovirus exposure and HLA in healthy donors. With 60 Vbeta and 13 Jbeta primers, the PCR was carried out. The table came from immunoSEQ multiplex PCR; TCRdb's copy has only in-frame clones and leaves some out. The sample lists about 120,000 clones; roughly four fifths were seen once. What was sequenced was PBMCs. The receptors were gathered from a male donor in good health and CMV-seropositive.

This clone was detected only a few times. The chain joins TRBV29-1 to TRBJ1-4, with D maybe TRBD1 (6 bases). Deletions cut 3 bases from V and 8 bases from J, with 13 bases between. The CDR3 sequence is 13 residues long. Germline CDR1 is SQVTM and CDR2 is ANQGSEA. In nucleotides, the CDR3 is TGCAGCGTTGATGTGGGGGCGCAGGAAAAACTGTTTTTT. Its protein is CSVDVGAQEKLFF. The whole variable domain, filled in from reference TRBV29-1 and TRBJ1-4, reads SAVISQKPSRDICQRGTSLTIQCQVDSQVTMMFWYRQQPGQSLTLIATANQGSEATYESGFVIDKFPISRPNLTFSTLTVSNMSPEDSSIYLCSVDVGAQEKLFFGSGTQLSVL.

V and J are TRBV28 and TRBJ2-7, with 9 bases aligning to TRBD2. This CDR3 is 16 amino acids long. J gave up 7 bases and V 2 bases, and 12 bases lay outside the gene matches. Germline loops: CDR1 MDHEN, CDR2 SYDVKM. The CDR3 bases are TGTGCCAGCAGTTTACCCCCTCCAGCGGGGGGAGGTGAGCAGTACTTC. Protein product: CASSLPPPAGGGEQYF.

This clone has a single count. The rearrangement uses TRBV27 and TRBJ1-1; 7 bases align to TRBD1. Trimming cost V 7 bases and J 4 bases; bases outside gene matches: 9. Germline assignment: CDR1 MNHEY and CDR2 SMNVEV (reference sequence). CDR3 size: 14 residues. For the CDR3, the DNA is TGTGCCAGCATCCAACAGGGGACTTCCACTGAAGCTTTCTTT. It codes for CASIQQGTSTEAFF.

V and J are TRBV5-1 and TRBJ2-6, with a possible D match to TRBD2 (5 bases). The V end lost 4 bases, the J end lost 0 bases, and 11 bases lay between the germline ends. This CDR3 is 16 amino acids long. Germline CDR1 SGHRS, CDR2 YFSETQ. CDR3 residues: CASSLAPTSGANVLTF. DNA for the CDR3: TGCGCCAGCAGCCTAGCTCCGACCTCTGGGGCCAACGTCCTGACTTTC.

CDR3 amino acids: CAITSLNRDTGGPEAFF. In DNA, the CDR3 is TGTGCCATCACCAGCCTCAACCGGGATACGGGAGGCCCTGAAGCTTTCTTT. The chain has TRBV10-3 and TRBJ1-1, with D hard to call. This CDR3 region has 17 residues. V was cut by 7 bases and J by 6 bases, with 27 bases left in between. In germline, CDR1 is ENHRY, CDR2 SYGVKD.

V is TRBV5-1 and J is TRBJ2-5; no firm D call. Between the trimmed V and J ends, which lost 0 bases and 4 bases, there was a span of 16 bases. Germline CDR1 is SGHRS and CDR2 is YFSETQ. CDR3 length equals 16 residues. CDR3 in amino acids: CASSLGGSTKGETQYF. As DNA, the CDR3 is TGCGCCAGCAGCTTGGGAGGAAGTACTAAAGGAGAGACCCAGTACTTC.

In the case of this clone: At one end, the junction sequence differs from germline, possibly due to a read error. The J gene is TRBJ2-6, the V gene TRBV9, with TRBD1 identical over 8 bases. The germline V gene has CDR1 SGDLS and CDR2 YYNGEE. The CDR3 consists of 16 residues. CDR3 bases: TGTGCCAGCAGCACTACAGGGGGACCTGGGGCCAACGGCCTGACTTTC. This encodes CASSTTGGPGANGLTF.

The rearrangement links TRBV5-4 to TRBJ1-2; D might be TRBD1 (5 bases). CDR1 is SGHNT, CDR2 YYREEE, per germline (reference sequence). The CDR3 contains 15 residues. V dropped 0 bases and J dropped 0 bases, with 9 bases sitting between them. CDR3 sequence (DNA): TGTGCCAGCAGCTTGGGGCAGGGCGCTAACTATGGCTACACCTTC. Residues: CASSLGQGANYGYTF.

Here the CDR3 reads CASSYSSDEQYF. The CDR3 bases are TGTGCCAGCAGTTACTCATCTGACGAGCAGTACTTC. This chain connects TRBV6-5 to TRBJ2-7, with unresolved D. Trimming removed 0 bases at V and 5 bases at J, with 5 bases between. This CDR3 is built from 12 residues. The V gene's germline CDR1 is MNHEY and CDR2 SVGAGI.

The rearrangement links TRBV27 to TRBJ1-4; TRBD1 might be the D (6 bases). Germline CDR1 reads MNHEY; CDR2 reads SMNVEV (reference sequence). Trimming left V 5 bases short and J 7 bases short, with 17 bases between. The CDR3 has 15 residues. This CDR3 reads CASSPYRERSEKLFF. The CDR3 bases are TGTGCCAGCAGTCCGTACAGGGAGAGGAGTGAAAAACTGTTTTTT.

This clone was seen just once. V gene TRBV19 combines with J gene TRBJ1-2; D gene ambiguous. This CDR3 spans 18 amino acids. The germline V and J ends were trimmed by 5 bases and 1 base, with 23 bases remaining between them. Germline CDR1 reads LNHDA; CDR2 reads SQIVND (reference sequence). CDR3 in DNA: TGTGCCAGTAGTTCACACCTCGGCGGGCTCTCGCTTAACTATGGCTACACCTTC. Its protein product is CASSSHLGGLSLNYGYTF. Looking up the rest from reference TRBV19 and TRBJ1-2 gives the full variable domain: DGGITQSPKYLFRKEGQNVTLSCEQNLNHDAMYWYRQDPGQGLRLIYYSQIVNDFQKGDIAEGYSVSREKKESFPLTVTSAQKNPTAFYLCASSSHLGGLSLNYGYTFGSGTRLTVV.

Only one count was recorded for this clone. The V gene is TRBV7-9, the J gene TRBJ2-5, with 7 positions matching TRBD1. TRBJ2-7 explains the end of the DNA better; the J call may be wrong. Germline V gene lookup returns CDR1 SEHNR and CDR2 FQNEAQ (reference sequence). This CDR3 has 15 residues. In DNA, the CDR3 is TGTGCCAGCAGCCCCCAGACAGGGAGCATCGTCGAGCAGTACTTC. Residues: CASSPQTGSIVEQYF.

The CDR3 loop is CASSQVRSNQPQHF. CDR3 nucleotides: TGCGCCAGCAGCCAAGTCCGGAGCAATCAGCCCCAGCATTTT. The rearrangement joins TRBV4-1 to TRBJ1-5; no definite D call. CDR3 length equals 14 residues. CDR1 MGHRA and CDR2 YSYEKL come from the germline V gene. Between the trimmed V and J ends, which lost 1 base and 1 base, there was a span of 5 bases.

This clone was found once. The chain is built from TRBV30 and TRBJ1-2; 9 nucleotides line up with TRBD1. From germline, CDR1 is GTSNPN and CDR2 SVGIG (reference sequence). There are 12 residues in the CDR3. With 5 bases clipped from V and 6 bases from J, the junction kept 4 bases outside the gene matches. CDR3 residues: CAWSGTGNGYTF. CDR3 nucleotide sequence: TGTGCCTGGTCCGGGACAGGGAATGGCTACACCTTC.

This clone was detected only once. The CDR3 sequence is CASSLVMFGSGGANEQFF. The CDR3 nucleotides are TGTGCCAGCAGCTTAGTGATGTTTGGGTCAGGTGGGGCCAATGAGCAGTTCTTC. This chain uses TRBV7-9 with TRBJ2-1, with D possibly matching TRBD1 (5 bases). The CDR3 totals 18 residues. With 1 base removed from V and 6 bases from J, the gap between germline ends came to 22 bases. CDR1 and CDR2 (germline): SEHNR, FQNEAQ (reference sequence).

The rearrangement joins TRBV19 to TRBJ2-1, with 7 bases matching TRBD2. The CDR3 runs 15 residues. Germline assignment: CDR1 LNHDA and CDR2 SQIVND (reference sequence). J gave up 5 bases and V 5 bases, and 9 bases lay outside the gene matches. CDR3 loop: CASSRGAGPHNEQFF. DNA for the CDR3: TGTGCCAGTAGTCGTGGAGCGGGACCACACAATGAGCAGTTCTTC.

This clone was seen a handful of times. This chain joins TRBV30 and TRBJ2-7; D not certain. Trimming cost V 2 bases and J 3 bases, with 14 bases left between them. The CDR3 runs 14 residues. The germline gives CDR1 GTSNPN, CDR2 SVGIG (reference sequence). CDR3 sequence: CAWSLGFASYEQYF. The CDR3 nucleotides read TGTGCCTGGAGTTTAGGCTTCGCTAGCTACGAGCAGTACTTC.

The chain carries TRBV10-3 and TRBJ2-3; TRBD2 aligns across 10 bases. Germline assignment: CDR1 ENHRY and CDR2 SYGVKD. V dropped 5 bases and J dropped 0; count of bases not matched to a gene: 2. The CDR3 sequence is 15 residues long. The CDR3 DNA follows: TGTGCCATCAGTAGGACTAGCGGAAGCACAGATACGCAGTATTTT. Protein: CAISRTSGSTDTQYF.

The CDR3 nucleotides read TGTGCCAGCAGTCTCGACTCGCCCTACACAGATACGCAGTATTTT. It codes for CASSLDSPYTDTQYF. This rearrangement joins TRBV27 to TRBJ2-3; D is uncertain. This CDR3 spans 15 amino acids. The ends were cut back, 5 bases at V and 2 bases at J, with 14 bases in the middle. Germline V CDR1 and CDR2: MNHEY, SMNVEV (reference sequence).

The V and J genes are TRBV7-8 and TRBJ2-1; tentatively, D is TRBD1 (7 bases). This CDR3 is 17 amino acids long. V was cut by 3 bases and J by 5 bases, with 20 bases left in between. Germline V gene lookup returns CDR1 SGHVS and CDR2 FQNEAQ. The CDR3 DNA follows: TGTGCCAGCAGCTTCCCAGGGGGGATTCCAAATCACAATGAGCAGTTCTTC. Protein: CASSFPGGIPNHNEQFF.

The chain combines TRBV6-1 with TRBJ2-7, with D tentatively TRBD2 (6 bases). There are 15 residues in the CDR3. Germline V gene sequence: CDR1 MNHNS, CDR2 SASEGT. V lost 10 bases, J lost 5 bases, and 24 bases lay in between. CDR3 residues: CATQVLREIVHEQYF. The CDR3 DNA sequence: TGTGCCACCCAGGTCCTCCGGGAGATCGTCCACGAGCAGTACTTC.

This chain connects TRBV27 to TRBJ2-5, with 9 positions matching TRBD1. This CDR3 comprises 15 residues. CDR1 and CDR2 from the germline V gene are MNHEY and SMNVEV (reference sequence). V shed 6 bases and J 4 bases; nucleotides not matched to a gene: 9. The CDR3 region has the DNA TGTGCCAGCAGGCCGGGACAGGGAAGTAGAGAGACCCAGTACTTC. Translating gives CASRPGQGSRETQYF.

The CDR3 loop reads CASSIPYRWGLEDTDTQYF. The CDR3 coding sequence is TGTGCCAGCAGCATACCATATAGATGGGGACTAGAGGACACAGATACGCAGTATTTT. V and J are TRBV28 and TRBJ2-3, with 8 bases identical to TRBD2. The CDR3 spans 19 residues. Germline values: CDR1 MDHEN, CDR2 SYDVKM. V lost 6 bases, J lost 2 bases, and 19 bases stayed unmatched.

A note on this clone: This same CDR3 is encoded by further DNA sequences in the sample. The rearrangement uses TRBV20-1 and TRBJ2-7; maybe TRBD2 (6 bases). Germline CDR1 is DFQATT and CDR2 is SNEGSKA (reference sequence). V was trimmed by 3 bases and J by 3 bases, leaving 6 bases between them. The CDR3 is made up of 11 amino acids. In DNA form, the CDR3 reads TGCAGTGCTAGGGGGGGCTACGAGCAGTACTTC. The encoded protein is CSARGGYEQYF.

The J gene is TRBJ2-6, the V gene TRBV7-2; 9 bases are shared with TRBD1. V was clipped by 5 bases and J by 2 bases; unmatched bases: 4. This CDR3 comprises 16 residues. Germline CDR1 is SGHTA and CDR2 is FQGNSA. Here the CDR3 reads CASSLTGGAGANVLTF. The CDR3 DNA reads TGTGCCAGCAGCCTCACAGGGGGCGCTGGGGCCAACGTCCTGACTTTC.

This chain links TRBV7-3 with TRBJ2-5; D is perhaps TRBD2 (6 bases). The CDR3 covers 13 residues. Trimming cost V 6 bases and J 5 bases, with 13 bases left between them. The germline V gene encodes CDR1 SGHTA and CDR2 FQGTGA. The CDR3 protein is CASRLSAGETQYF. The CDR3 DNA sequence: TGTGCCAGCAGGCTTTCCGCGGGGGAGACCCAGTACTTC.